This is a list of T cell receptor beta chains from one sample in a study. TCRdb called the 5' RACE reads again in MiXCR, with one record for every CDR3 protein. The sample has tens of thousands of distinct CDR3 sequences; 25% to 35% are singletons. The sample was naive CD4+ T cells sorted from blood. The receptors derive from a female donor with breast cancer. Each CDR3 is given with its conserved first and last residue. Each record gives: clone size, V gene, J gene, D gene, CDR3 protein, CDR3 DNA. D genes are given only for firm matches. Part of the rows lack a size; the others show once, few, many or a class for expanded clones.

clone_size: few
v_call: TRBV16
j_call: TRBJ2-1
d_call: NA
cdr3_aa: CASSQGGAPYNEQFF
cdr3_nt: TGTGCCAGCAGCCAAGGGGGGGCCCCCTACAATGAGCAGTTCTTC

clone_size: many
v_call: TRBV5-1
j_call: TRBJ1-1
d_call: NA
cdr3_aa: CASSLRAGQGEGTEAFF
cdr3_nt: TGCGCCAGCAGCTTACGGGCTGGGCAGGGTGAGGGAACTGAAGCTTTCTTT

clone_size: many
v_call: TRBV5-6
j_call: TRBJ1-5
d_call: NA
cdr3_aa: CASSLAGPSGPQHF
cdr3_nt: TGTGCCAGCAGCTTGGCAGGGCCCTCCGGGCCCCAGCATTTT

clone_size: few
v_call: TRBV4-2
j_call: TRBJ1-6
d_call: TRBD1
cdr3_aa: CASSRTGGNSPLHF
cdr3_nt: TGTGCCAGCAGCCGGACAGGGGGTAATTCACCCCTCCACTTT

clone_size: few
v_call: TRBV5-1
j_call: TRBJ1-1
d_call: NA
cdr3_aa: CASSFRLGLNTEAFF
cdr3_nt: TGCGCCAGCAGCTTCCGGCTAGGGTTGAACACTGAAGCTTTCTTT

clone_size: NA
v_call: TRBV5-1
j_call: TRBJ2-7
d_call: NA
cdr3_aa: CASSAGVHYEQYF
cdr3_nt: TGCGCCAGCAGCGCCGGAGTTCACTACGAGCAGTACTTC

clone_size: medium-sized
v_call: TRBV7-2
j_call: TRBJ2-1
d_call: NA
cdr3_aa: CASSTNTYNEQFF
cdr3_nt: TGTGCCAGCAGCACCAACACCTACAATGAGCAGTTCTTC

clone_size: NA
v_call: TRBV5-1
j_call: TRBJ2-7
d_call: NA
cdr3_aa: CASSSRTGSYEQYF
cdr3_nt: TGCGCCAGCAGCTCCAGAACAGGGAGCTACGAGCAGTACTTC

clone_size: NA
v_call: TRBV12-3/TRBV12-4
j_call: TRBJ1-2
d_call: TRBD1
cdr3_aa: CASSSTGTGGLGYTF
cdr3_nt: TGTGCCAGCAGTTCTACCGGGACAGGGGGCCTAGGCTACACCTTC

clone_size: many
v_call: TRBV5-1
j_call: TRBJ1-1
d_call: NA
cdr3_aa: CASSLGQRNEAFF
cdr3_nt: TGCGCCAGCAGCTTGGGACAGAGAAATGAAGCTTTCTTT

clone_size: few
v_call: TRBV7-9
j_call: TRBJ2-6
d_call: NA
cdr3_aa: CATYSRAPRGGSGANVLTF
cdr3_nt: TGTGCCACCTACTCCCGAGCCCCGAGAGGCGGATCTGGGGCCAACGTCCTGACTTTC

clone_size: many
v_call: TRBV20-1
j_call: TRBJ2-1
d_call: TRBD2
cdr3_aa: CSAVLTSGPGDEQFF
cdr3_nt: TGCAGTGCCGTCCTAACTAGCGGACCTGGGGATGAGCAGTTCTTC

clone_size: NA
v_call: TRBV7-9
j_call: TRBJ2-3
d_call: NA
cdr3_aa: CASSLGGGLTDTQYF
cdr3_nt: TGTGCCAGCAGCTTAGGTGGGGGGCTCACAGATACGCAGTATTTT

clone_size: few
v_call: TRBV15
j_call: TRBJ2-1
d_call: NA
cdr3_aa: CATSRVGSYNEQFF
cdr3_nt: TGTGCCACCTCTCGGGTAGGGTCCTACAATGAGCAGTTCTTC

clone_size: NA
v_call: TRBV12-3/TRBV12-4
j_call: TRBJ1-1
d_call: NA
cdr3_aa: CASTRLQGKNTEAFF
cdr3_nt: TGTGCCAGCACCCGCCTTCAGGGAAAGAACACTGAAGCTTTCTTT

clone_size: few
v_call: TRBV4-3
j_call: TRBJ1-5
d_call: NA
cdr3_aa: CASSPKGDSNQPQHF
cdr3_nt: TGCGCCAGCAGCCCAAAAGGGGACAGCAATCAGCCCCAGCATTTT

clone_size: NA
v_call: TRBV20-1
j_call: TRBJ1-6
d_call: NA
cdr3_aa: CSARDGAGAQNSPLHF
cdr3_nt: TGCAGTGCTAGAGATGGGGCGGGGGCGCAAAATTCACCCCTCCACTTT

clone_size: few
v_call: TRBV21-1
j_call: TRBJ1-6
d_call: NA
cdr3_aa: CASSPTTKGGWSYNSPLHF
cdr3_nt: TGTGCCAGCAGCCCGACGACGAAGGGTGGATGGTCCTATAATTCACCCCTCCACTTT

clone_size: medium-sized
v_call: TRBV20-1
j_call: TRBJ2-7
d_call: NA
cdr3_aa: CSARSQGGYEQYF
cdr3_nt: TGCAGTGCTAGATCTCAAGGGGGTTACGAGCAGTACTTC

clone_size: NA
v_call: TRBV27
j_call: TRBJ2-2
d_call: TRBD1
cdr3_aa: CASSPRQGPVNTGELFF
cdr3_nt: TGTGCCAGCAGTCCTCGACAGGGCCCTGTTAACACCGGGGAGCTGTTTTTT

clone_size: few
v_call: TRBV10-3
j_call: TRBJ1-1
d_call: NA
cdr3_aa: CAISYGVNTEAFF
cdr3_nt: TGTGCCATCAGCTACGGGGTTAACACTGAAGCTTTCTTT

clone_size: few
v_call: TRBV6-5
j_call: TRBJ2-7
d_call: TRBD1
cdr3_aa: CASSKGGLSYEQYF
cdr3_nt: TGTGCCAGCAGCAAAGGGGGCCTCTCCTACGAGCAGTACTTC

clone_size: few
v_call: TRBV7-2
j_call: TRBJ2-1
d_call: NA
cdr3_aa: CASSLVGTGVRNEQFF
cdr3_nt: TGTGCCAGCAGCTTAGTGGGGACCGGAGTTCGGAATGAGCAGTTCTTC

clone_size: NA
v_call: TRBV4-1
j_call: TRBJ2-4
d_call: TRBD2
cdr3_aa: CASSQGLAGGALNIQYF
cdr3_nt: TGCGCCAGCAGCCAAGGACTAGCGGGAGGTGCCCTGAACATTCAGTACTTC

clone_size: NA
v_call: TRBV7-2
j_call: TRBJ2-3
d_call: TRBD2
cdr3_aa: CASSLERTSGPQYF
cdr3_nt: TGTGCCAGCAGCTTAGAAAGGACTAGCGGACCGCAGTATTTT

clone_size: few
v_call: TRBV5-1
j_call: TRBJ1-4
d_call: NA
cdr3_aa: CASSLWGPPEKLFF
cdr3_nt: TGCGCCAGCAGCTTGTGGGGGCCCCCTGAAAAACTGTTTTTT

clone_size: NA
v_call: TRBV20-1
j_call: TRBJ2-3
d_call: TRBD2
cdr3_aa: CSTSGWREGTDTQYF
cdr3_nt: TGCAGTACTAGTGGGTGGCGGGAGGGCACAGATACGCAGTATTTT

clone_size: NA
v_call: TRBV9
j_call: TRBJ1-1
d_call: NA
cdr3_aa: CASSVTTRTEAFF
cdr3_nt: TGTGCCAGCAGCGTTACTACGAGGACTGAAGCTTTCTTT

clone_size: many
v_call: TRBV7-8
j_call: TRBJ2-7
d_call: TRBD2
cdr3_aa: CASNPSGRGSYEQYF
cdr3_nt: TGTGCCAGCAACCCAAGCGGGAGAGGGTCCTACGAGCAGTACTTC

clone_size: NA
v_call: TRBV7-2
j_call: TRBJ2-1
d_call: NA
cdr3_aa: CASSLNGGTWLFF
cdr3_nt: TGTGCCAGCAGCTTAAACGGCGGGACGTGGTTGTTCTTC

clone_size: NA
v_call: TRBV12-3/TRBV12-4
j_call: TRBJ2-1
d_call: NA
cdr3_aa: CASNSGTDNEQFF
cdr3_nt: TGTGCCAGCAACTCCGGGACTGACAATGAGCAGTTCTTC

clone_size: NA
v_call: TRBV12-3/TRBV12-4
j_call: TRBJ2-6
d_call: TRBD1
cdr3_aa: CASSRTGGQSGANVLTF
cdr3_nt: TGTGCCAGCAGCCGGACAGGGGGCCAATCTGGGGCCAACGTCCTGACTTTC

clone_size: NA
v_call: TRBV18
j_call: TRBJ1-1
d_call: NA
cdr3_aa: CASSPGIQGITEAFF
cdr3_nt: TGTGCCAGCTCACCTGGGATTCAGGGGATTACTGAAGCTTTCTTT

clone_size: NA
v_call: TRBV12-3/TRBV12-4
j_call: TRBJ1-4
d_call: NA
cdr3_aa: CASSSDQHRSPNEKLLF
cdr3_nt: TGTGCCAGCAGTTCCGACCAGCACAGGAGCCCAAATGAAAAACTGCTTTTT

clone_size: NA
v_call: TRBV21-1
j_call: TRBJ2-7
d_call: NA
cdr3_aa: CASSKSPSGRNLEQYF
cdr3_nt: TGTGCCAGCAGCAAATCCCCTAGCGGGAGAAATCTCGAGCAGTACTTC

clone_size: NA
v_call: TRBV15
j_call: TRBJ2-5
d_call: NA
cdr3_aa: CATSGGWTQYF
cdr3_nt: TGTGCCACCAGCGGAGGTTGGACCCAGTACTTC

clone_size: NA
v_call: TRBV6-1
j_call: TRBJ2-7
d_call: NA
cdr3_aa: CASSVGSLSEQYF
cdr3_nt: TGTGCCAGCAGTGTCGGGTCTTTGAGCGAGCAGTACTTC

clone_size: few
v_call: TRBV9
j_call: TRBJ2-5
d_call: TRBD2
cdr3_aa: CASSVAGGPQETQYF
cdr3_nt: TGTGCCAGCAGCGTAGCGGGGGGGCCGCAAGAGACCCAGTACTTC

clone_size: NA
v_call: TRBV20-1
j_call: TRBJ2-1
d_call: TRBD2
cdr3_aa: CSMGGEGGEQFF
cdr3_nt: TGTTCAATGGGGGGGGAGGGAGGTGAGCAGTTCTTC

clone_size: many
v_call: TRBV6-2/TRBV6-3
j_call: TRBJ2-7
d_call: NA
cdr3_aa: CASSYDLGYEQYF
cdr3_nt: TGTGCCAGCAGTTATGACCTGGGGTACGAGCAGTACTTC

clone_size: few
v_call: TRBV10-3
j_call: TRBJ2-4
d_call: NA
cdr3_aa: CAISREGAKNIQYF
cdr3_nt: TGTGCCATCAGTAGGGAAGGGGCCAAAAACATTCAGTACTTC

clone_size: NA
v_call: TRBV6-6
j_call: TRBJ1-2
d_call: NA
cdr3_aa: CASSYGWGNGYTF
cdr3_nt: TGTGCCAGCAGTTACGGGTGGGGAAATGGCTACACCTTC

clone_size: many
v_call: TRBV6-5
j_call: TRBJ2-1
d_call: NA
cdr3_aa: CASSYAASYNEQFF
cdr3_nt: TGTGCCAGCAGTTACGCCGCTTCCTACAATGAGCAGTTCTTC

clone_size: few
v_call: TRBV7-2
j_call: TRBJ2-1
d_call: NA
cdr3_aa: CASRQNSPYNEQFF
cdr3_nt: TGTGCCAGTCGGCAGAACAGCCCGTACAATGAGCAGTTCTTC

clone_size: many
v_call: TRBV7-9
j_call: TRBJ1-2
d_call: TRBD1
cdr3_aa: CASRQGNYGYTF
cdr3_nt: TGTGCCAGCCGACAGGGTAACTATGGCTACACCTTC

clone_size: few
v_call: TRBV4-1
j_call: TRBJ2-5
d_call: TRBD2
cdr3_aa: CASSQEPAGTSLGETQYF
cdr3_nt: TGCGCCAGCAGCCAAGAACCCGCGGGGACTAGCTTGGGAGAGACCCAGTACTTC

clone_size: few
v_call: TRBV10-3
j_call: TRBJ2-7
d_call: NA
cdr3_aa: CAISGTETYEQYF
cdr3_nt: TGTGCCATCAGCGGGACGGAAACCTACGAGCAGTACTTC

clone_size: few
v_call: TRBV15
j_call: TRBJ2-3
d_call: TRBD2
cdr3_aa: CATSRATSALLGGDTQYF
cdr3_nt: TGTGCCACCAGCAGAGCCACTAGCGCCCTACTTGGGGGAGATACGCAGTATTTT